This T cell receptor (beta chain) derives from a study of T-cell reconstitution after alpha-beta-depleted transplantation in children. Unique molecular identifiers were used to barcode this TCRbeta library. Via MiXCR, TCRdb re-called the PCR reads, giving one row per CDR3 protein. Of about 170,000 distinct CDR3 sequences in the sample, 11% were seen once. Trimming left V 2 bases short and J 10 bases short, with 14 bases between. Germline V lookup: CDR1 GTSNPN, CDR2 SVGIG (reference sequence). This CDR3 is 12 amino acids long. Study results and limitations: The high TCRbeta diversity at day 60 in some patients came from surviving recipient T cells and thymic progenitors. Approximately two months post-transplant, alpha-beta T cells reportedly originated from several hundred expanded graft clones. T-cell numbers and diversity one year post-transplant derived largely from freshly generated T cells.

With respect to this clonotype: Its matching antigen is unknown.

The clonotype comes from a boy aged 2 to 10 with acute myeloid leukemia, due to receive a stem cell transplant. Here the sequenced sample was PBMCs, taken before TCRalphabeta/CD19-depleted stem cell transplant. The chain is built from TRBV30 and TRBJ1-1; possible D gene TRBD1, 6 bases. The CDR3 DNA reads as TGTGCCTGGAGTCCGACAACAGGGATAGCTTTCTTT. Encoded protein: CAWSPTTGIAFF.